In its sample, the clone carrying this TCR beta chain was seen once. The CDR3 length is 14 residues. This record belongs to a study of T cell changes during pregnancy in multiple sclerosis. Sequencing was performed with immunoSEQ multiplex PCR; in TCRdb, only in-frame clones are kept and a portion is missing. This repertoire shows about 100,000 clones, approximately 94% found once; its top ten account for more than 0.95%. The rearrangement links TRBV21-1 to TRBJ1-2; the table's TRBD1 call for D was not verified on the DNA. TRBV21-1 is classified as a pseudogene. This clonotype was obtained from a female donor with multiple sclerosis, enrolled in a pregnancy study. Sample: peripheral blood, taken in the second trimester of pregnancy. This chain's CDR3 is CASSKRNRNYGYTF. CDR3 in DNA: TGTGCCAGCAGCAAACGGAACAGAAACTATGGCTACACCTTC.